The 26 T cell receptor beta chains listed next were all sequenced from one sample in a study of blood T cell repertoires in COVID-19. The data were produced by immunoSEQ multiplex PCR, yet TCRdb's version contains in-frame clones alone and is incomplete. The sample yields 45,000 to 60,000 clones, around 85% seen once. The sample comprised peripheral blood. The receptors stem from a human donor in a cohort sampled during active COVID-19.

V gene TRBV19 combines with J gene TRBJ1-5, with D possibly matching TRBD1 (5 bases). The V and J ends lost 5 bases and 2 bases respectively, with 16 bases between them. This CDR3 has 16 amino acids. Germline V gene data show CDR1 as LNHDA and CDR2 as SQIVND (reference sequence). The CDR3 protein is CASSRPVPGGNQPQHF. DNA of the CDR3: TGTGCCAGTAGTCGCCCGGTTCCGGGGGGCAATCAGCCCCAGCATTTT.

This sequence joins TRBV5-1 and TRBJ2-1, with a possible D match to TRBD1 (6 bases). The CDR3 has 14 amino acids. Trimming stripped 0 bases from V and 5 bases from J, with 9 bases between. Germline V lookup: CDR1 SGHRS, CDR2 YFSETQ. The CDR3 spells CASSLADRNNEQFF. In DNA form, the CDR3 reads TGCGCCAGCAGCTTGGCCGACAGGAACAATGAGCAGTTCTTC.

V is TRBV2 and J is TRBJ1-6; 8 nucleotides match TRBD1. Germline V gene lookup returns CDR1 SNHLY and CDR2 FYNNEI. V dropped 6 bases and J dropped 4; count of bases not matched to a gene: 11. The CDR3 totals 17 residues. The CDR3 sequence is CASREAQGGLYNSPLHF. The CDR3 nucleotides are TGTGCCAGCAGGGAGGCACAGGGGGGACTTTATAATTCACCCCTCCACTTT.

The rearrangement joins TRBV2 to TRBJ2-7; a possible D gene is TRBD1 (6 bases). CDR1 is SNHLY and CDR2 is FYNNEI in the germline V gene. V was cut by 5 bases and J by 1 base, with 12 bases left in between. The CDR3 runs to 14 residues. CDR3 protein: CASSSQGQSYEQYF. The DNA for the CDR3 is TGTGCCAGCAGTTCCCAGGGGCAGTCCTACGAGCAGTACTTC.

This clone is a singleton in its sample. The chain joins TRBV19 to TRBJ1-2; TRBD1 matches 7 bases. The CDR3 consists of 15 residues. In germline, CDR1 is LNHDA, CDR2 SQIVND (reference sequence). With 6 bases clipped from V and 4 bases from J, the junction kept 11 bases outside the gene matches. The CDR3 reads CASRYTRDSLYGYTF. CDR3 DNA sequence: TGTGCCAGTAGATATACCAGGGACAGCCTCTATGGCTACACCTTC.

In its sample, this clone was seen once. The gene calls are TRBV6-5 and TRBJ2-3; D remains unclear. Germline V CDR1 and CDR2: MNHEY, SVGAGI. The CDR3 contains 13 residues. V was trimmed by 7 bases and J by 0 bases, leaving 8 bases between them. CDR3 amino acids: CASNPPSTDTQYF. CDR3 DNA: TGTGCCAGCAATCCCCCTAGCACAGATACGCAGTATTTT.

In DNA, the CDR3 is TGTGCCAGCTCACCAAATATAGGCCAGGGGGTTACCCGCGAGCAGTACTTC. This gives the protein CASSPNIGQGVTREQYF. This rearrangement joins TRBV18 to TRBJ2-7; 7 bases agree with TRBD1. Trimming cost V 2 bases and J 6 bases; bases outside gene matches: 16. This CDR3 has 17 residues. Germline lookup yields CDR1 KGHSH and CDR2 LQKENI.

This clone was observed once. This chain uses TRBV3-1 (or the pseudogene TRBV3-2) with TRBJ2-1, with TRBD2 as a possible D gene (5 bases). This CDR3 region has 13 residues. Per germline, CDR1 LGHDT and CDR2 YNNKEL (reference sequence). V lost 6 bases and J 3 bases, leaving 9 bases between the germline ends. The chain's CDR3 is CASSEGDYNEQFF. As DNA, the CDR3 is TGTGCCAGCAGTGAGGGAGACTACAATGAGCAGTTCTTC.

The chain recombines TRBV15 with TRBJ2-2; 7 nucleotides align to TRBD2. The CDR3 length is 15 residues. V dropped 8 bases and J dropped 0; count of bases not matched to a gene: 6. Germline CDR1 reads LNHNV; CDR2 reads YYDKDF (reference sequence). CDR3 bases: TGTGCCACCCGCCGGGGGGTTTCGAACACCGGGGAGCTGTTTTTT. Residues: CATRRGVSNTGELFF.

The V and J genes are TRBV5-1 and TRBJ1-1; tentatively, D is TRBD1 (5 bases). Trimming pared 0 bases from V and 6 bases from J, leaving 12 bases between. This CDR3 has 14 residues. Germline assignment: CDR1 SGHRS and CDR2 YFSETQ. The CDR3 spells CASSLVAGNPEAFF. In nucleotides, the CDR3 is TGCGCCAGCAGCTTGGTGGCAGGGAATCCTGAAGCTTTCTTT.

The chain recombines TRBV19 with TRBJ2-2; D is perhaps TRBD2 (5 bases). This CDR3 has 14 residues. Trimming removed 8 bases at V and 5 bases at J, with 15 bases between. Germline loops: CDR1 LNHDA, CDR2 SQIVND (reference sequence). CDR3 nucleotides: TGTGCCAGTGGAAATGGAGGCGCAACCGGGGAGCTGTTTTTT. This encodes CASGNGGATGELFF.

The CDR3 nucleotides read TGCAGCGTTGAAGGGCAGGGGGCGGGCGGCTACACCTTC. Its protein product is CSVEGQGAGGYTF. V is TRBV29-1 and J is TRBJ1-2, with TRBD1 identical over 8 bases. This CDR3 contains 13 residues. The V gene's germline CDR1 is SQVTM and CDR2 ANQGSEA. Trimming at V came to 1 base and at J to 8 bases, leaving 6 bases not matched to a gene.

The chain recombines TRBV5-1 with TRBJ2-7; D may be TRBD1 (7 bases). Germline loops: CDR1 SGHRS, CDR2 YFSETQ. Trimming shortened V by 5 bases and J by 4 bases, and 16 bases separated the two germline ends. The length of the CDR3 is 14 residues. CDR3 in amino acids: CASRLAGGKYEQYF. The CDR3 nucleotides read TGCGCCAGCAGGCTGGCAGGGGGGAAGTACGAGCAGTACTTC.

This chain joins TRBV27 and TRBJ2-3; TRBD2 matches at 13 bases. The CDR3 sequence is 19 residues long. V shed 6 bases and J 3 bases; nucleotides not matched to a gene: 15. The germline CDR1 and CDR2 sequences are MNHEY and SMNVEV (reference sequence). DNA for the CDR3: TGTGCCAGCAGACCAAGACTAGCGGGAGGCCTTAAAATGACAGATACGCAGTATTTT. Protein product: CASRPRLAGGLKMTDTQYF.

The chain joins TRBV6-6 to TRBJ1-5; D is uncertain. Trimming left V 6 bases short and J 1 base short, with 10 bases between. Germline CDR1 is MNHNY and CDR2 is SVGAGI (reference sequence). The CDR3 covers 14 residues. CDR3 residues: CASSGLRSNQPQHF. The CDR3 DNA reads TGTGCCAGCAGCGGACTGAGGAGCAATCAGCCCCAGCATTTT.

The chain employs TRBV7-9 and TRBJ2-5; D is undetermined. The CDR3 is made up of 13 amino acids. CDR1 and CDR2 from the germline V gene are SEHNR and FQNEAQ (reference sequence). Trimming pared 1 base from V and 5 bases from J, leaving 8 bases between. The CDR3 sequence is CASSLGTRETQYF. The CDR3 coding sequence is TGTGCCAGCAGCTTAGGCACGCGGGAGACCCAGTACTTC.

V and J are TRBV5-4 and TRBJ2-3; 10 bases align to TRBD2. CDR1 and CDR2 from the germline V gene are SGHNT and YYREEE (reference sequence). The CDR3 spans 16 residues. Trimming removed 3 bases from V and 1 base from J; junction bases left unmatched: 5. CDR3 region: CASSSALAGGTDTQYF. CDR3 DNA sequence: TGTGCCAGCAGCTCCGCCCTAGCGGGGGGCACAGATACGCAGTATTTT.

This clone appeared a few times. The chain has TRBV7-9 and TRBJ2-7; TRBD1 is a possible D gene (5 bases). Germline V gene sequence: CDR1 SEHNR, CDR2 FQNEAQ (reference sequence). The CDR3 contains 12 residues. The V end lost 5 bases, the J end lost 2 bases, and 7 bases lay between the germline ends. This CDR3 is CASSVDTYEQYF. CDR3 DNA: TGTGCCAGCAGCGTGGACACCTACGAGCAGTACTTC.

The rearrangement uses TRBV12-5 and TRBJ2-5; TRBD1 aligns across 8 bases. Germline CDR1 reads LGHNT; CDR2 reads FRNRAP. There are 13 residues in the CDR3. V was clipped by 10 bases and J by 5 bases; unmatched bases: 9. The CDR3 sequence: CATSQDRAETQYF. CDR3 DNA: TGTGCTACTTCGCAGGACAGGGCGGAGACCCAGTACTTC.

The chain has TRBV2 and TRBJ1-1; 7 bases match TRBD1. The germline V gene encodes CDR1 SNHLY and CDR2 FYNNEI. The CDR3 covers 13 residues. Trimming at V came to 2 bases and at J to 4 bases, leaving 1 base not matched to a gene. The CDR3 reads CASSESGGTEAFF. CDR3 DNA: TGTGCCAGCAGTGAATCAGGGGGCACTGAAGCTTTCTTT. Full variable domain (rest looked up from reference TRBV2 and TRBJ1-1): EPEVTQTPSHQVTQMGQEVILRCVPISNHLYFYWYRQILGQKVEFLVSFYNNEISEKSEIFDDQFSVERPDGSNFTLKIRSTKLEDSAMYFCASSESGGTEAFFGQGTRLTVV.

This sequence joins TRBV12-5 and TRBJ2-7; TRBD2 might be the D (6 bases). The germline CDR1 and CDR2 sequences are LGHNT and FRNRAP. Trimming shortened V by 4 bases and J by 3 bases, and 13 bases separated the two germline ends. The CDR3 totals 14 residues. CDR3 sequence: CASGWGSGYYEQYF. The CDR3 DNA follows: TGTGCTAGTGGTTGGGGTAGCGGTTACTACGAGCAGTACTTC.

The rearrangement uses TRBV7-2 and TRBJ2-1; 7 bases agree with TRBD2. Germline CDR1 is SGHTA and CDR2 is FQGNSA. V dropped 5 bases and J dropped 6; count of bases not matched to a gene: 4. The length of the CDR3 is 13 residues. The CDR3 sequence is CASSLGTINEQFF. The CDR3 DNA sequence: TGTGCCAGCAGCCTCGGGACTATCAATGAGCAGTTCTTC.

The genes are TRBV5-4 and TRBJ2-5; 7 bases are shared with TRBD2. The CDR3 has 12 residues. V trimming: 9 bases; J trimming: 7 bases; junction bases outside the gene matches: 9. Per germline, CDR1 SGHNT and CDR2 YYREEE (reference sequence). The CDR3 nucleotides are TGTGCCACATCGGGGGGAATTAGGACCCAGTACTTC. Translating gives CATSGGIRTQYF.

The genes are TRBV5-1 and TRBJ2-1, with a possible D match to TRBD1 (6 bases). The CDR3 is made up of 13 amino acids. The germline V and J ends were trimmed by 3 bases and 6 bases, with 10 bases remaining between them. Germline CDR1 reads SGHRS; CDR2 reads YFSETQ. In nucleotides, the CDR3 is TGCGCCAGCAGCTACAGGGAACGCAATGAGCAGTTCTTC. Translation: CASSYRERNEQFF.

The chain recombines TRBV6-1 with TRBJ1-3; the match to TRBD1 covers 7 bases. Germline V lookup: CDR1 MNHNS, CDR2 SASEGT. The ends lost 2 bases at V and 0 bases at J; junction bases unmatched: 4. CDR3 length equals 16 residues. The CDR3, as DNA: TGTGCCAGCAGTGAACAGGGACAGAGCTCTGGAAACACCATATATTTT. Translated: CASSEQGQSSGNTIYF.

The CDR3 region is CASSRRTDTEAFF. The CDR3 region has the DNA TGTGCCAGCAGCCGTAGGACAGACACTGAAGCTTTCTTT. The chain recombines TRBV7-8 with TRBJ1-1; maybe TRBD1 (6 bases). V was pared by 5 bases and J by 3 bases, with 10 bases between. The CDR3 has 13 amino acids. Looked up from germline, CDR1 is SGHVS and CDR2 is FQNEAQ.